This is a list of T cell receptor beta chains from one sample in a study of vaccination and CD4 T cells after COVID-19. The antigens of these receptors remain unknown. TCRdb re-derived calls from the PCR reads in MiXCR, one entry per CDR3 protein. Here the sample spans under 25,000 distinct CDR3 sequences, around 43% being singletons. The sequencing input was CD4+ T cells from blood, cultured in vitro. These receptor sequences come from a human donor who had recovered from COVID-19. Each CDR3 is given with its conserved first and last residue. The D gene is left open where the match is weak. Size is omitted from some rows. Given values are once, few, many or a class for expanded clones.

TRBJ2-7 | few | TRBV5-4 | . | 14 | CASSYGHTGYEQYF | TGTGCCAGCAGCTATGGACACACGGGCTACGAGCAGTACTTC
TRBJ2-1 | few | TRBV11-2 | . | 13 | CASRGSSYNEQFF | TGTGCCAGCAGGGGGAGCTCCTACAATGAGCAGTTCTTC
TRBJ2-4 | . | TRBV20-1 | . | 15 | CSARLQELAKNIQYF | TGCAGTGCTAGGCTCCAGGAGCTAGCCAAAAACATTCAGTACTTC
TRBJ2-7 | . | TRBV6-1 | TRBD2 | 18 | CASRDEVTSGRYSYEQYF | TGTGCCAGCAGGGACGAGGTAACTAGCGGGCGCTACTCCTACGAGCAGTACTTC
TRBJ2-3 | few | TRBV6-1 | TRBD2 | 14 | CASSIAGPTDTQYF | TGTGCCAGCAGTATAGCGGGGCCCACAGATACGCAGTATTTT
TRBJ2-7 | . | TRBV5-1 | . | 15 | CASSLAPVGGGEQYF | TGCGCCAGCAGCTTGGCGCCGGTGGGGGGAGGAGAGCAGTACTTC
TRBJ1-5 | . | TRBV12-3/TRBV12-4 | . | 12 | CASGIKGQPQHF | TGTGCCAGCGGCATAAAGGGGCAGCCCCAGCATTTT
TRBJ2-7 | . | TRBV6-5 | TRBD2 | 18 | CASSYSGPRTSGSSEQYF | TGTGCCAGCAGTTACTCCGGACCGAGGACTAGCGGGAGTTCCGAGCAGTACTTC
TRBJ1-6 | . | TRBV28 | . | 15 | CASSFPRGPDIPLHF | TGTGCCAGCAGTTTCCCCCGTGGTCCCGATATTCCCCTCCACTTT
TRBJ2-5 | . | TRBV20-1 | TRBD2 | 13 | CSARALAGETQYF | TGCAGTGCTAGAGCGCTAGCGGGGGAGACCCAGTACTTC
TRBJ2-1 | . | TRBV7-2 | TRBD2 | 15 | CASRPGTSSYNEQFF | TGTGCCAGCAGACCCGGGACTAGCAGTTACAATGAGCAGTTCTTC
TRBJ2-1 | . | TRBV7-8 | TRBD1 | 15 | CASSPDRLVYNEQFF | TGTGCCAGCAGCCCGGACAGGCTCGTATACAATGAGCAGTTCTTC
TRBJ2-1 | once | TRBV19 | TRBD2 | 16 | CASSKGLADSYNEQFF | TGTGCCAGTAGCAAAGGACTAGCGGACTCCTACAATGAGCAGTTCTTC
TRBJ1-2 | once | TRBV28 | . | 13 | CASSSPGIYGYTF | TGTGCCAGCAGTTCTCCCGGGATCTATGGCTACACCTTC
TRBJ2-1 | . | TRBV12-3/TRBV12-4 | TRBD1 | 14 | CASTAQGTGPAAFF | TGTGCCAGCACCGCACAGGGGACGGGGCCCGCAGCGTTCTTC
TRBJ1-5 | few | TRBV6-1 | TRBD1 | 18 | CASSVTMKRTGTHQPQHF | TGTGCCAGCAGTGTAACTATGAAACGGACAGGGACCCATCAGCCCCAGCATTTT
TRBJ1-3 | . | TRBV12-3/TRBV12-4 | . | 11 | CASSFRNTIYF | TGTGCCAGCAGTTTCCGAAACACCATATATTTT
TRBJ1-6 | . | TRBV27 | . | 14 | CASRSPGAVAPLHF | TGTGCCAGCAGAAGCCCCGGGGCGGTCGCTCCCCTCCACTTT
TRBJ2-3 | once | TRBV6-1 | TRBD2 | 14 | CASRSSGGTDTQYF | TGTGCCAGCAGGTCTAGCGGGGGCACAGATACGCAGTATTTT
TRBJ1-4 | . | TRBV28 | . | 12 | CASSLVREKLFF | TGTGCCAGCAGTTTAGTCCGGGAAAAACTGTTTTTT
TRBJ1-2 | . | TRBV20-1 | . | 13 | CSARTDNNYGYTF | TGCAGTGCCCGGACAGACAATAACTATGGCTACACCTTC
TRBJ2-7 | . | TRBV2 | . | 14 | CASSEAQVRYEQYF | TGTGCCAGCAGTGAAGCGCAGGTGAGGTACGAGCAGTACTTC
TRBJ2-1 | . | TRBV5-6 | TRBD2 | 20 | CASSRSEASGGLPSYNEQFF | TGTGCCAGCAGCCGAAGCGAGGCTAGCGGGGGTCTGCCTTCCTACAATGAGCAGTTCTTC
TRBJ1-5 | few | TRBV20-1 | . | 16 | CSASRRDFYSNQPQHF | TGCAGTGCTAGCCGCCGGGACTTCTATAGCAATCAGCCCCAGCATTTT
TRBJ1-2 | few | TRBV11-3 | . | 15 | CASSFPDRPLMGYTF | TGTGCCAGCAGCTTCCCAGACCGCCCACTAATGGGCTACACCTTC
TRBJ1-2 | few | TRBV27 | . | 16 | CASSSGGGASNYGYTF | TGTGCCAGCAGTTCCGGCGGTGGGGCCTCTAACTATGGCTACACCTTC
TRBJ2-7 | . | TRBV27 | TRBD1 | 14 | CASSPRDRGNEQYF | TGTGCCAGCAGTCCTCGGGACAGGGGGAACGAGCAGTACTTC
TRBJ2-4 | . | TRBV20-1 | . | 12 | CSARDRKNIQYF | TGCAGTGCTAGAGATCGGAAAAACATTCAGTACTTC
TRBJ2-7 | . | TRBV7-2 | TRBD2 | 15 | CASSSPGLAAYEQYF | TGTGCCAGCAGCTCCCCGGGACTAGCGGCCTACGAGCAGTACTTC
TRBJ2-7 | few | TRBV6-1 | TRBD2 | 16 | CASRFRVGGSSYEQYF | TGTGCCAGCAGATTTCGGGTGGGAGGGAGCTCCTACGAGCAGTACTTC
TRBJ2-5 | . | TRBV10-3 | TRBD2 | 15 | CAISEGTSGGPSQYF | TGTGCCATCAGTGAAGGGACTAGCGGGGGGCCCAGCCAGTACTTC
TRBJ2-1 | . | TRBV27 | TRBD1 | 16 | CASTKLGQGGSNEQFF | TGTGCCAGCACTAAGCTGGGACAGGGGGGCTCCAATGAGCAGTTCTTC
TRBJ2-5 | . | TRBV20-1 | TRBD2 | 17 | CSARDPRYSGRVETQYF | TGCAGTGCTAGAGATCCCAGATATAGCGGGAGGGTAGAGACCCAGTACTTC
TRBJ2-6 | . | TRBV4-3 | . | 18 | CASSQDYRGGSGANVLTF | TGCGCCAGCAGCCAAGATTACAGGGGGGGGTCTGGGGCCAACGTCCTGACTTTC
TRBJ2-7 | . | TRBV7-9 | . | 13 | CASSLGGPYEQYF | TGTGCCAGCAGCTTGGGGGGCCCCTACGAGCAGTACTTC
TRBJ2-5 | few | TRBV7-2 | . | 15 | CASCKDYGSQETQYF | TGTGCCAGCTGCAAAGATTACGGCAGTCAAGAGACCCAGTACTTC
TRBJ1-1 | . | TRBV6-1 | . | 14 | CASRLELSNTEAFF | TGTGCCAGCAGGTTGGAGCTTTCGAACACTGAAGCTTTCTTT
TRBJ1-2 | few | TRBV28 | . | 15 | CASSLPGNYNYGYTF | TGTGCCAGCAGTTTACCCGGGAACTATAACTATGGCTACACCTTC
TRBJ1-1 | . | TRBV6-1 | . | 17 | CASAGRGREVMNTEAFF | TGTGCCAGCGCTGGAAGGGGGAGGGAGGTTATGAACACTGAAGCTTTCTTT
TRBJ1-2 | . | TRBV28 | TRBD1 | 16 | CASSSTGTGVGYGYTF | TGTGCCAGCAGCTCTACCGGGACAGGGGTTGGCTATGGCTACACCTTC
TRBJ1-1 | few | TRBV6-1 | . | 17 | CASSEATPGSVGGSIFF | TGTGCCAGCAGTGAAGCTACCCCCGGTTCCGTAGGTGGCAGTATTTTCTTT
TRBJ2-1 | . | TRBV19 | TRBD1 | 12 | CASSRQGLMQFF | TGTGCCAGTAGTCGACAGGGATTGATGCAGTTCTTC
TRBJ1-5 | . | TRBV11-2 | . | 13 | CASSLEGDQPQHF | TGTGCCAGCAGCTTAGAAGGAGATCAGCCCCAGCATTTT
TRBJ1-1 | few | TRBV11-2 | TRBD1 | 13 | CASSFGDRVKAFF | TGTGCCAGCAGCTTTGGGGACAGGGTTAAGGCTTTCTTT
TRBJ2-1 | . | TRBV11-2 | . | 16 | CASSPQGAGGVDEQFF | TGTGCCAGCAGCCCCCAGGGGGCGGGAGGGGTAGATGAGCAGTTCTTC
TRBJ2-5 | . | TRBV15 | TRBD1 | 17 | CATSPTRTGQGLETQYF | TGTGCCACCAGCCCAACGAGAACGGGACAGGGGCTGGAGACCCAGTACTTC
TRBJ1-1 | . | TRBV6-2/TRBV6-3 | . | 15 | CASSYGQRVRTEAFF | TGTGCCAGCAGTTACGGCCAACGGGTGAGGACTGAAGCTTTCTTT
TRBJ2-3 | . | TRBV7-9 | TRBD1 | 16 | CASSLTWRQGADTQYF | TGTGCCAGCAGCCTCACCTGGAGACAGGGCGCAGATACGCAGTATTTT
TRBJ1-2 | few | TRBV6-5 | . | 14 | CASSYDSKNYGYTF | TGTGCCAGCAGTTACGACTCAAAGAACTATGGCTACACCTTC
TRBJ1-2 | . | TRBV6-1 | . | 14 | CASSSPALSYGYTF | TGTGCCAGCAGCTCACCTGCTTTATCCTATGGCTACACCTTC
TRBJ1-2 | . | TRBV10-2 | . | 12 | CASKSGDYGYTF | TGCGCCAGCAAGTCAGGGGACTATGGCTACACCTTC
TRBJ1-4 | . | TRBV7-9 | . | 17 | CASSLVDSLLPNEKLFF | TGTGCCAGCAGCTTAGTTGACAGTCTTTTACCTAATGAAAAACTGTTTTTT
TRBJ2-7 | . | TRBV20-1 | . | 12 | CSAVEGPYEQYF | TGCAGTGCTGTGGAGGGCCCCTACGAGCAGTACTTC
TRBJ2-7 | few | TRBV6-5 | TRBD1 | 15 | CASSYARQGAYEQYF | TGTGCCAGCAGTTATGCCCGACAGGGGGCTTACGAGCAGTACTTC
TRBJ1-5 | few | TRBV20-1 | TRBD1 | 14 | CSASFRDRDQPQHF | TGCAGTGCCTCATTTAGGGACAGGGATCAGCCCCAGCATTTT